This T cell receptor beta chain was identified during a study of CXCR3-negative and CXCR3-positive naive CD8 T cells. Findings and caveats of the study: CXCR3-positive naive cells carried more hydrophobic TRB CDR3s than CXCR3-negative ones. CXCR3-negative and CXCR3-positive naive cells shared comparable TRBV-TRBJ usage, but memory cells did not.

A remark on this clonotype: The antigen remains unidentified.

This CDR3 contains 14 residues. cDNA libraries for TRB were generated by 5' RACE incorporating UMI labels. TCRdb reprocessed the 5' RACE reads, with one entry per CDR3 protein and no DNA. This repertoire includes 150,000 to 180,000 distinct CDR3 sequences. The genes are TRBV12-3 or TRBV12-4 and TRBJ2-7. The sequence derives from a human donor in good health. Some clones in this sample may be carry-over from other donors' samples. Input material: naive CXCR3+ CD8+ T cells from blood. The subset here: CD45RO-CCR7+CD27+CD95- naive CD8+ T cells expressing CXCR3 (TNR3+). This CDR3 reads CAGSLALGTYEQYF.